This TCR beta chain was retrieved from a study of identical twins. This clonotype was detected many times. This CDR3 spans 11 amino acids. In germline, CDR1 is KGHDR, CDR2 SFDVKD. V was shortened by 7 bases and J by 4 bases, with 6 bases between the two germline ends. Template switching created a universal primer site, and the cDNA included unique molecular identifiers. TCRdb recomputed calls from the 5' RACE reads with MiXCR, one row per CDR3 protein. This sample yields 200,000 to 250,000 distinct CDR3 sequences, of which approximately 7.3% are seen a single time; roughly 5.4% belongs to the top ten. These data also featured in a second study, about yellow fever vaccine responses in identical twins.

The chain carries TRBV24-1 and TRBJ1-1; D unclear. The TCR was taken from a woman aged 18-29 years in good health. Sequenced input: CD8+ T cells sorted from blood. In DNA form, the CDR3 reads TGTGCCACCAGCGGAGGCACTGAAGCTTTCTTT. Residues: CATSGGTEAFF.